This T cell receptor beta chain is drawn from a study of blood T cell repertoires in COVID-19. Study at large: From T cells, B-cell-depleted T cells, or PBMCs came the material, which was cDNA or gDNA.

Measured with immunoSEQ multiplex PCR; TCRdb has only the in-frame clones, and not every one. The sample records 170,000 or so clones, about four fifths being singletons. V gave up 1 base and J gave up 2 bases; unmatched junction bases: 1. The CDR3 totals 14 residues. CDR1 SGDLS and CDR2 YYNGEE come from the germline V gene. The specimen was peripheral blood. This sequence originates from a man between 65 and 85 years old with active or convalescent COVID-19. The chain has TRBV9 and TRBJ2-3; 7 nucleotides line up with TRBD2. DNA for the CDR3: TGTGCCAGCAGCGTACGGGACTACACAGATACGCAGTATTTT. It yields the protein CASSVRDYTDTQYF.